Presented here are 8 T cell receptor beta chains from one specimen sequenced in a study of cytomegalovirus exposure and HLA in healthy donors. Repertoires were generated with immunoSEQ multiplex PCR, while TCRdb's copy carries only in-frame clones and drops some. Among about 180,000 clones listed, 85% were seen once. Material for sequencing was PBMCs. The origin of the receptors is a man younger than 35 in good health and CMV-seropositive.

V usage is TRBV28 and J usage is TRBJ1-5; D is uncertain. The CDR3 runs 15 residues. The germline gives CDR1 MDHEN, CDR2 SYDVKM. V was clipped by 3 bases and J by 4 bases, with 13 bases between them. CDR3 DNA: TGTGCCAGCAGTTTCCGGACGGACTATAATCAGCCCCAGCATTTT. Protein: CASSFRTDYNQPQHF. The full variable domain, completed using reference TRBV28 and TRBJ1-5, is DVKVTQSSRYLVKRTGEKVFLECVQDMDHENMFWYRQDPGLGLRLIYFSYDVKMKEKGDIPEGYSVSREKKERFSLILESASTNQTSMYLCASSFRTDYNQPQHFGDGTRLSIL.

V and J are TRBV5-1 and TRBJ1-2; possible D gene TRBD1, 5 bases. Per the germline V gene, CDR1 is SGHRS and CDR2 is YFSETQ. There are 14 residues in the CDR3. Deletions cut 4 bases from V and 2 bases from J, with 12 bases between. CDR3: CASSGGLLNYGYTF. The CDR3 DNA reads TGCGCCAGCAGCGGGGGACTTCTAAACTATGGCTACACCTTC.

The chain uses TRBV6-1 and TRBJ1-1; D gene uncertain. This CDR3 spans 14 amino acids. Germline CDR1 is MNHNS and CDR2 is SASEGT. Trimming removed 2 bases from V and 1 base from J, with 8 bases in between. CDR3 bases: TGTGCCAGCAGTGAACCCTACGAGAACACTGAAGCTTTCTTT. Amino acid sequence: CASSEPYENTEAFF.

CDR3 nucleotide sequence: TGTGCCAGCAGCAAAGTACAGGGTTCTCCCTACGAGCAGTACTTC. Protein: CASSKVQGSPYEQYF. V usage is TRBV21-1 and J usage is TRBJ2-7; the table calls TRBD1, which could not be checked here. TRBV21-1 is marked as a pseudogene. The CDR3 contains 15 residues.

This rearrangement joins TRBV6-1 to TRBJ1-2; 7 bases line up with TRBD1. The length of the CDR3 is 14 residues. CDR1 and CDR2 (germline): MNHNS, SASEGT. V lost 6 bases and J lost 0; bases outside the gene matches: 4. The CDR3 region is CASSLGTANYGYTF. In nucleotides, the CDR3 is TGTGCCAGCAGCCTGGGGACAGCTAACTATGGCTACACCTTC.

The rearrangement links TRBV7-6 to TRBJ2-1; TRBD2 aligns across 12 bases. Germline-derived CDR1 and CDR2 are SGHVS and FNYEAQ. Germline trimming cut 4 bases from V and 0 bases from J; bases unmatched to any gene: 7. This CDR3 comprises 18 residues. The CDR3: CASSSSSGGVSSYNEQFF. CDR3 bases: TGTGCCAGCAGCTCGTCTAGCGGGGGGGTGAGCTCCTACAATGAGCAGTTCTTC.

The CDR3 region is CASSQDWGLAGRKQYF. CDR3 DNA sequence: TGCGCCAGCAGCCAAGATTGGGGACTAGCGGGACGCAAACAGTACTTC. The chain couples TRBV4-1 to TRBJ2-7; 13 nucleotides line up with TRBD2. Trimming at V came to 0 bases and at J to 10 bases, leaving 9 bases not matched to a gene. The V gene's germline CDR1 is MGHRA and CDR2 YSYEKL. The CDR3 covers 16 residues.

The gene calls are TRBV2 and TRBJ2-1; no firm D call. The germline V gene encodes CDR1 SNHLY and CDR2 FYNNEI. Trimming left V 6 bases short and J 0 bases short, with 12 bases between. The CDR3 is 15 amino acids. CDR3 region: CASSPSVSSYNEQFF. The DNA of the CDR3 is TGTGCCAGCAGCCCCAGCGTGAGCTCCTACAATGAGCAGTTCTTC.